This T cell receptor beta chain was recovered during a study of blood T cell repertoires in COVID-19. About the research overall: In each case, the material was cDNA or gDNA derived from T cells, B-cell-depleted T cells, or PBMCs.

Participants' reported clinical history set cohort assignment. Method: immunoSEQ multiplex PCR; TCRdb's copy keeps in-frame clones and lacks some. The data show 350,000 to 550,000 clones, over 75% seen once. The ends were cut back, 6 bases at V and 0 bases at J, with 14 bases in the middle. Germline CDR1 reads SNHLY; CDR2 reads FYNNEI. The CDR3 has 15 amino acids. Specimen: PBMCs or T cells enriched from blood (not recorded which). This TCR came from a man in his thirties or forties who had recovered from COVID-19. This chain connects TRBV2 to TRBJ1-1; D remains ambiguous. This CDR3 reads CASSTAGGMNTEAFF. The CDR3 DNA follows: TGTGCCAGCAGCACAGCCGGAGGTATGAACACTGAAGCTTTCTTT.